What follows is one TCR beta chain and its context. The antigen remains unidentified. The CDR3 extends 3 residues past the end of the read, so its final part is completed from the germline J gene. This record belongs to a study of T cell clonality in common variable immunodeficiency. Study outcomes and limitations: In common variable immunodeficiency, TCR beta chains reportedly carried fewer deletions and N-nucleotide insertions.

Profiling relied on immunoSEQ multiplex PCR, and the TCRdb table lists in-frame clones only, not all of them. The repertoire consists of roughly 23,000 clones, none detected only once. The CDR3 consists of 13 residues. Germline V CDR1 and CDR2: DFQATT, SNEGSKA (reference sequence). The V and J ends lost 6 bases and 2 bases, in that order; junction bases with no gene match: 7. The sequence derives from a human donor with common variable immunodeficiency. The chain is built from TRBV20-1 and TRBJ2-7; 7 bases map to TRBD2. Input material: peripheral blood mononuclear cells. Partial CDR3 DNA: TGCAGTGCCATACTAGCGTACCCCTACGAG. Translated: CSAILAYPYE. The entire CDR3 sequence reads CSAILAYPYEQYF.